This T cell receptor (beta chain) was captured by sequencing in a study of shared clonotypes between healthy human individuals. Germline V gene data show CDR1 as MGHRA and CDR2 as YSYEKL. The CDR3 covers 17 residues. V lost 4 bases to trimming and J lost 4 bases, with 20 bases between them. Naivety among CD8 cells was defined by CD45RO negativity and positive CCR7 selection, thereby excluding terminally differentiated effector memory CD45RA+ cells. The test was conducted at deep level. The genomic DNA of each subset was split evenly across several immunoSEQ plates. TCRdb keeps only in-frame clones here, not all; method: immunoSEQ multiplex PCR. The sample consists of 1.5 million to 2.5 million clones, about 94% of them appearing once.

This receptor was identified in a man aged 18 to 30 in good health. V and J are TRBV4-1 and TRBJ2-1, with D perhaps TRBD1 (6 bases). Sequenced sample: naive CD8+ T cells sorted from blood. In DNA form, the CDR3 reads TGCGCCAGCAGCCGAGTATCCTCCGGGACACTTTACAATGAGCAGTTCTTC. Its translation: CASSRVSSGTLYNEQFF.